These 31 T cell receptor beta chains originate from one sample sequenced in a study of human T cells and chemical hapten exposure. Time point meaning: healthy volunteer bleed at 6 weeks. The template was total RNA from unfractionated whole blood. MiXCR was run by TCRdb on the RACE reads, yielding one entry per CDR3 protein. Seen here are under 90,000 distinct CDR3 sequences, about 8.7% observed once, and the top ten hold 1.5%. Sequenced input: whole blood. These receptors all stem from a male donor in good health. Some clones in this sample may be carry-over from other donors' samples.

There are a few counts of this clonotype. This rearrangement joins TRBV6-1 to TRBJ1-1, with no clear D. Trimming stripped 3 bases from V and 1 base from J, with 12 bases between. CDR3 length equals 15 residues. Germline V gene sequence: CDR1 MNHNS, CDR2 SASEGT. The CDR3 sequence is CASSEGDKRNTEAFF. As DNA, the CDR3 is TGTGCCAGCAGTGAGGGCGACAAGAGGAACACTGAAGCTTTCTTT.

The chain has TRBV6-5 and TRBJ1-2; TRBD1 is a possible D gene (5 bases). The CDR3 covers 15 residues. V was clipped by 2 bases and J by 1 base, with 11 bases between them. Germline assignment: CDR1 MNHEY and CDR2 SVGAGI. In DNA form, the CDR3 reads TGTGCCAGCAGTTACGCCTGGGGGTTTAACTATGGCTACACCTTC. Its translation: CASSYAWGFNYGYTF.

This clonotype was found a few times. CDR3 DNA sequence: TGTGCCAGCAGCTCCACTAGCGTAGACGAGCAGTACTTC. Amino acids: CASSSTSVDEQYF. This chain joins TRBV5-4 and TRBJ2-7, with TRBD2 matching over 7 bases. The trim removed 3 bases at V and 5 bases at J, leaving 5 bases unmatched. The CDR3 runs 13 residues. Germline-derived CDR1 and CDR2 are SGHNT and YYREEE (reference sequence).

The chain's CDR3 is CASGQGSLIQFF. The DNA of the CDR3 is TGTGCCAGCGGACAGGGGTCACTCATTCAGTTCTTC. This sequence joins TRBV7-9 and TRBJ2-1; 9 positions agree with TRBD1. Losses at the gene ends were 8 bases for V and 13 bases for J; bases not matched to a gene: 9. The germline gives CDR1 SEHNR, CDR2 FQNEAQ (reference sequence). CDR3 length equals 12 residues.

This clonotype was counted many times. This chain connects TRBV7-8 to TRBJ2-1, with no clear D. V lost 1 base to trimming and J lost 5 bases, with 12 bases between them. Germline CDR1 and CDR2: SGHVS and FQNEAQ. This CDR3 comprises 15 residues. The CDR3 bases are TGTGCCAGCAGCTTAGGAATGGGCAGCAACAATGAGCAGTTCTTC. Amino acids: CASSLGMGSNNEQFF.

The V and J genes are TRBV3-1 and TRBJ2-3; 8 nucleotides line up with TRBD2. The germline V gene encodes CDR1 LGHDT and CDR2 YNNKEL (reference sequence). V dropped 4 bases and J dropped 5; count of bases not matched to a gene: 8. The CDR3 is 15 residues long. CDR3 sequence: CASSLRSGSRDTQYF. Here the CDR3 DNA reads TGTGCCAGCAGCCTACGCAGCGGGAGTCGAGATACGCAGTATTTT.

This clonotype was seen a handful of times. The chain joins TRBV12-3 or TRBV12-4 to TRBJ2-7, with TRBD2 as a possible D gene (5 bases). Trimming stripped 1 base from V and 5 bases from J, with 6 bases between. The CDR3 is 12 amino acids. Written as DNA, the CDR3 is TGTGCCAGCAGTTTAGGAGGGAACGAGCAGTACTTC. Translation gives CASSLGGNEQYF.

The CDR3 bases are TGTGCCAGTAGTATAAGGACAGTGAACGGGGAGCTGTTTTTT. The encoded protein is CASSIRTVNGELFF. The chain uses TRBV19 and TRBJ2-2, with D perhaps TRBD1 (6 bases). CDR1 LNHDA and CDR2 SQIVND come from the germline V gene (reference sequence). Deletions cut 2 bases from V and 7 bases from J, with 11 bases between. The CDR3 extends over 14 amino acids.

The table lists this clonotype with a few counts. The genes are TRBV11-2 and TRBJ2-7; D is uncertain. V was pared by 5 bases and J by 0 bases, with 11 bases between. CDR3 length equals 14 residues. Germline V gene sequence: CDR1 SGHAT, CDR2 FQNNGV. CDR3 nucleotide sequence: TGTGCCAGCAGCCCCAACCTTAGCTCCTACGAGCAGTACTTC. It is translated as CASSPNLSSYEQYF. Variable domain in full (rest from reference TRBV11-2 and TRBJ2-7): EAGVAQSPRYKIIEKRQSVAFWCNPISGHATLYWYQQILGQGPKLLIQFQNNGVVDDSQLPKDRFSAERLKGVDSTLKIQPAKLEDSAVYLCASSPNLSSYEQYFGPGTRLTVT.

This clonotype has a count of ten or more. The chain links TRBV7-2 to TRBJ2-7; 11 bases align to TRBD1. Germline trimming cut 3 bases from V and 3 bases from J; bases unmatched to any gene: 1. CDR1 and CDR2 from the germline V gene are SGHTA and FQGNSA. This CDR3 has 14 residues. CDR3 loop: CASSLGQGGYEQYF. As DNA, the CDR3 is TGTGCCAGCAGCTTGGGACAGGGGGGCTACGAGCAGTACTTC.

V usage is TRBV5-1 and J usage is TRBJ2-1; 14 bases line up with TRBD2. J was trimmed by 8 bases and V by 4 bases; bases with no gene match: 5. Germline lookup yields CDR1 SGHRS and CDR2 YFSETQ. The CDR3 totals 15 residues. In DNA, the CDR3 is TGCGCCAGCAGCCAGACGGGACTAGCGGGAGATGAGCAGTTCTTC. This translates into CASSQTGLAGDEQFF. The whole variable domain, filled in from reference TRBV5-1 and TRBJ2-1, reads KAGVTQTPRYLIKTRGQQVTLSCSPISGHRSVSWYQQTPGQGLQFLFEYFSETQRNKGNFPGRFSGRQFSNSRSEMNVSTLELGDSALYLCASSQTGLAGDEQFFGPGTRLTVL.

The chain is built from TRBV5-1 and TRBJ1-2, with D perhaps matching TRBD1 (5 bases). This CDR3 spans 14 amino acids. V dropped 3 bases and J dropped 5 bases, with 14 bases sitting between them. Germline V CDR1 and CDR2: SGHRS, YFSETQ. The CDR3 protein is CASSWSFGGYGYTF. The CDR3 bases are TGCGCCAGCAGCTGGAGTTTCGGGGGGTATGGCTACACCTTC. Full variable domain (missing parts from reference TRBV5-1 and TRBJ1-2): KAGVTQTPRYLIKTRGQQVTLSCSPISGHRSVSWYQQTPGQGLQFLFEYFSETQRNKGNFPGRFSGRQFSNSRSEMNVSTLELGDSALYLCASSWSFGGYGYTFGSGTRLTVV.

This clonotype has a handful of counts. The chain links TRBV6-1 to TRBJ2-2; 11 bases align to TRBD2. With V trimmed by 4 bases and J by 5 bases, 3 bases remained unmatched. This CDR3 comprises 15 residues. Germline CDR1 reads MNHNS; CDR2 reads SASEGT. CDR3 DNA sequence: TGTGCCAGCAGTGCTAGGACTAGCGGGACCGGGGAGCTGTTTTTT. Translating gives CASSARTSGTGELFF.

The V gene is TRBV27, the J gene TRBJ2-3; the D gene could be TRBD1 or TRBD2 (6 bases each). Germline CDR1 is MNHEY and CDR2 is SMNVEV (reference sequence). V was cut by 7 bases and J by 0 bases, with 26 bases left in between. The CDR3 covers 19 residues. In DNA form, the CDR3 reads TGTGCCAGCACGACGGGGGCCGCCCTACGGCCTGGTAGCACAGATACGCAGTATTTT. Translating it yields CASTTGAALRPGSTDTQYF.

This clonotype has at least ten counts. Here the CDR3 DNA reads TGTGCCAGCAGCCAGCTTGGGACAGGGAATTCACCCCTCCACTTT. Translation gives CASSQLGTGNSPLHF. V and J are TRBV3-1 and TRBJ1-6; 9 bases fit TRBD1. The junction had 4 bases not matched to a gene; V was cut back by 3 bases and J by 7 bases. The CDR3 extends over 15 amino acids. Germline V lookup: CDR1 LGHDT, CDR2 YNNKEL (reference sequence).

The table lists this clonotype with many counts. The rearrangement links TRBV4-3 to TRBJ2-3; D unclear. Germline V gene sequence: CDR1 LGHNA, CDR2 YSLEER. The CDR3 is 14 amino acids. Trimming removed 5 bases from V and 1 base from J, with 10 bases in between. DNA for the CDR3: TGCGCCAGCAGCTCTTGGAAGGGCACAGATACGCAGTATTTT. Protein: CASSSWKGTDTQYF.

The chain links TRBV12-3 or TRBV12-4 to TRBJ1-6; D is ambiguous. V lost 2 bases and J 8 bases, leaving 7 bases between the germline ends. This CDR3 spans 13 amino acids. In DNA form, the CDR3 reads TGTGCCAGCAGTTTATGGTGGGATTCACCCCTCCACTTT. Encoded protein: CASSLWWDSPLHF.

This clonotype was counted at least ten times. The chain recombines TRBV12-3 or TRBV12-4 with TRBJ2-3; D gene uncertain. Deletions cut 5 bases from V and 2 bases from J, with 14 bases between. The CDR3 sequence is 15 residues long. CDR3 bases: TGTGCCAGCAGTGCGTCTAGGGATAACACAGATACGCAGTATTTT. Encoded protein: CASSASRDNTDTQYF.

There are a few counts of this clonotype. This chain uses TRBV5-1 with TRBJ1-1; D is unresolved. With 6 bases removed from V and 1 base from J, the gap between germline ends came to 10 bases. The V gene's germline CDR1 is SGHRS and CDR2 YFSETQ. This CDR3 is built from 13 residues. This CDR3 is CASTPEGNTEAFF. CDR3 DNA: TGCGCCAGCACCCCTGAAGGGAACACTGAAGCTTTCTTT.

This clonotype turned up a few times. The chain combines TRBV14 with TRBJ1-1; no definite D call. The V end lost 1 base, the J end lost 7 bases, and 1 base lay between the germline ends. The CDR3 has 10 residues. Germline V lookup: CDR1 SGHDN, CDR2 FVKESK. The CDR3: CASSQGEAFF. The DNA for the CDR3 is TGTGCCAGCAGCCAAGGTGAAGCTTTCTTT.

This clonotype was observed a few times. The chain uses TRBV6-1 and TRBJ2-5, with 7 bases fitting TRBD1. The CDR3 contains 16 residues. Trimming took 5 bases from V and 5 from J; bases not matched to a gene: 14. From germline, CDR1 is MNHNS and CDR2 SASEGT. CDR3 amino acids: CASSPRSGTAKETQYF. The CDR3 DNA sequence: TGTGCCAGCAGTCCTCGCTCCGGGACAGCAAAGGAGACCCAGTACTTC.

The chain combines TRBV12-3 or TRBV12-4 with TRBJ1-5; no clear D. The CDR3 length is 13 residues. The ends were cut back, 1 base at V and 6 bases at J, with 7 bases in the middle. The CDR3 sequence is CASSLDGSQPQHF. The DNA for the CDR3 is TGTGCCAGCAGTTTAGACGGTTCTCAGCCCCAGCATTTT.

This clonotype was detected many times. The chain couples TRBV13 to TRBJ2-7, with D perhaps TRBD1 or TRBD2 (5 bases each). Germline CDR1 PRHDT, CDR2 FYEKMQ (reference sequence). The CDR3 is 15 amino acids. V dropped 4 bases and J dropped 2 bases, with 15 bases sitting between them. CDR3 loop: CASSSHPGPPYEQYF. CDR3 DNA: TGTGCCAGCAGCTCTCATCCGGGACCTCCCTACGAGCAGTACTTC.

At least ten counts were recorded for this clonotype. The V and J genes are TRBV20-1 and TRBJ1-2; D gene ambiguous. Germline values: CDR1 DFQATT, CDR2 SNEGSKA (reference sequence). CDR3 size: 12 residues. Trimming shortened V by 4 bases and J by 6 bases, and 12 bases separated the two germline ends. DNA for the CDR3: TGCAGTGCTATATCGGGTTCCCATGGCTACACCTTC. Protein product: CSAISGSHGYTF.

The gene calls are TRBV6-2 or TRBV6-3 and TRBJ2-1; 11 bases are a match to TRBD2. The trim removed 5 bases at V and 0 bases at J, leaving 6 bases unmatched. The CDR3 sequence is 17 residues long. In germline, CDR1 is MNHEY, CDR2 SVGEGT. CDR3 in DNA: TGTGCCAGCAGTAAAATTAGCGGGAGGGCCTCCTACAATGAGCAGTTCTTC. Encoded protein: CASSKISGRASYNEQFF.

The sample holds many counts of this clonotype. The chain combines TRBV12-3 or TRBV12-4 with TRBJ1-2; no clear D. The CDR3 loop spans 14 amino acids. Between the trimmed V and J ends, which lost 6 bases and 4 bases, there was a span of 15 bases. CDR3 nucleotide sequence: TGTGCCAGCAGCTCCGGACGGGCCCGCTATGGCTACACCTTC. Translating gives CASSSGRARYGYTF.

This clonotype was observed a few times. This rearrangement joins TRBV18 to TRBJ2-7; 7 nucleotides align to TRBD1. Germline loops: CDR1 KGHSH, CDR2 LQKENI. There are 14 residues in the CDR3. Losses at the gene ends were 5 bases for V and 2 bases for J; bases not matched to a gene: 6. The DNA for the CDR3 is TGTGCCAGCTCATATCGGGACAGCGCCTACGAGCAGTACTTC. Translated: CASSYRDSAYEQYF. Looking up the rest from reference TRBV18 and TRBJ2-7 gives the full variable domain: NAGVMQNPRHLVRRRGQEARLRCSPMKGHSHVYWYRQLPEEGLKFMVYLQKENIIDESGMPKERFSAEFPKEGPSILRIQQVVRGDSAAYFCASSYRDSAYEQYFGPGTRLTVT.

The J gene is TRBJ1-6, the V gene TRBV13; perhaps TRBD1 as D (6 bases). V was trimmed by 3 bases and J by 10 bases, leaving 13 bases between them. Germline V gives CDR1 PRHDT, CDR2 FYEKMQ (reference sequence). This CDR3 is 14 amino acids long. CDR3 residues: CASSFWGAGSPLHF. CDR3 nucleotides: TGTGCCAGCAGCTTCTGGGGGGCAGGGTCACCCCTCCACTTT.

This clonotype has a count of ten or more. This chain connects TRBV9 to TRBJ1-1, with 9 bases lining up with TRBD1. Germline lookup yields CDR1 SGDLS and CDR2 YYNGEE. Losses at the gene ends were 2 bases for V and 8 bases for J; bases not matched to a gene: 10. The CDR3 is 15 residues long. The CDR3 DNA is TGTGCCAGCAGCGTTAAATCCGGGACAGGGACCGAAGCTTTCTTT. Encoded protein: CASSVKSGTGTEAFF.

The rearrangement links TRBV28 to TRBJ1-4; D gene uncertain. This CDR3 has 12 residues. Trimming removed 3 bases at V and 10 bases at J, with 9 bases between. Germline CDR1 is MDHEN and CDR2 is SYDVKM. CDR3 coding DNA: TGTGCCAGCAGTTTCTCAGTCTCAAAACTGTTTTTT. Protein product: CASSFSVSKLFF.

Ten or more counts support this clonotype. The rearrangement links TRBV7-2 to TRBJ2-3, with D possibly matching TRBD1 (5 bases). The CDR3 is made up of 15 amino acids. CDR1 SGHTA and CDR2 FQGNSA come from the germline V gene. V was shortened by 1 base and J by 2 bases, with 10 bases between the two germline ends. CDR3 in amino acids: CASSLVADITDTQYF. The DNA of the CDR3 is TGTGCCAGCAGCTTAGTTGCGGACATCACAGATACGCAGTATTTT.